This T cell receptor (beta chain) was sequenced during a study of regulatory T cells in long-lasting Graves disease (dated by TCRdb to about 2021). Context from the whole study: Persistent Graves' disease was defined as persistently positive TSH receptor autoantibodies together with antithyroid drug treatment for over 5 years. The study took place in China and was registered as a clinical trial. In the clinical cohort, patients with persistent Graves' disease had used antithyroid drugs for an average of about 9.3 years. Peripheral blood TCR sequencing and RNA sequencing compared persistent Graves' disease patients with newly diagnosed Graves' disease patients. A total of about 33 samples underwent TCR sequencing, from around 13 patients with persistent Graves' disease and 20 patients with newly diagnosed Graves' disease.

The CDR3 runs 15 residues from the cysteine to the phenylalanine. Just CDR3 DNA is preserved here, 45 bases in frame from base 1. Sequences LGHDT (CDR1) and YNNKEL (CDR2) are obtained from the germline V gene (reference sequence). Receptors were amplified or captured by multiplex PCR. Sequencing used an Illumina HiSeq 4000. TCR beta libraries were built with iRepertoire HTBI primers and Arm-PCR amplification of CDR3 regions. Before sequencing, the PCR products underwent gel purification. The study's own analysis went as follows. Gene usage analysis of CDR3 amino acid clonotypes relied on the approximately 60 TRBV and 13 to 15 TRBJ segments identified across samples. COPE and FqMerger were used to merge the filtered high-quality paired reads into contigs. BLAST was used to align contigs to IMGT TRBV, TRBD and TRBJ reference genes, with CDR3 defined following IMGT. Clonotypes above 0.1% frequency were classified as highly expanded clones. Repertoire diversity was measured by Shannon entropy, and V-J evenness by the Gini coefficient. Clonotypes shared by more than one individual were considered public. TCRdb trimmed the raw reads at Q25, called clones with MiXCR and kept productive beta chains. Every CDR3 protein is listed once, alongside the most common genes and DNA of its rows. The V and J calls were determined by TCRdb, not by the authors. This sample holds over 350,000 distinct CDR3 sequences; less than 25% were observed only once. The biggest ten clones account for under 25% of the sample.

The table lists this clonotype with a count of one. The antigen this receptor binds is unknown. Given a much more abundant clone one base away, this may be a read error. The meaning of the sample's time point label: persistent/refractory GD, antithyroid drugs over 5 years with positive TRAb. For both TCR sequencing and RNA sequencing, RNA was extracted from PBMCs using TRIzol. The diagnosis of Graves' disease followed American Thyroid Association guidelines. The patients came from an endocrinology department in Xi'an, China. From each patient, about 9 milliliters of peripheral blood was collected into an EDTA anticoagulant tube. Ficoll Paque Plus density gradient separation was used to isolate PBMCs, and no further T cell sorting was done. An Agilent 2100 Bioanalyzer and agarose gel were used to check RNA quality, and a NanoDrop 2000 was used to measure RNA concentration. On the study overall, not on this receptor specifically: Persistent disease showed preferential use of TRBV28, TRBJ1-2 and TRBJ2-5, whereas newly diagnosed disease favored TRBV20-1 and TRBJ2-1. Lower TCR Shannon entropy and fewer highly expanded clones were observed in persistent Graves' disease patients than in newly diagnosed patients, which suggested clonal expansion. The study examined only peripheral blood because the primary lesion, thyroid tissue, could not be accessed. As a limitation, the authors acknowledged that the small sample size may reduce accuracy. A larger number of public clonotypes was shared among persistent patients (approximately 3,000) than among newly diagnosed patients (roughly 1,000). Sequencing and analysis were limited to the TCR beta chain.

The clonotype comes from a female donor with Graves disease. The sequence links TRBV3-1 to TRBJ1-1; a stretch of 11 junction bases matches TRBD1. The sample here was peripheral blood mononuclear cells (PBMCs), taken when the disease was refractory, from a patient treated with antithyroid drugs. The DNA sequence is given as TGTGCCAGCAGCCACCCGGGACAGGGGGTACCTGAAGCTCTCTTT. It is translated as CASSHPGQGVPEALF.